This TCR beta chain comes out of a study of blood T cell repertoires in COVID-19. Turning to the study itself: Italy, Spain and the United States were the sources of the convalescent and acute COVID-19 samples. In each case, the material was cDNA or gDNA derived from T cells, B-cell-depleted T cells, or PBMCs.

Original handling: Estimation of nucleated cell counts relied on the amplification of reference gene primers. Generated by immunoSEQ multiplex PCR, the TCRdb table keeps only in-frame clones and is missing some. For V, J and clone size, that table is used; D and trimming come from the DNA. The sample yields more than 90,000 clones, around nine tenths seen once. Germline CDR1 is DFQATT and CDR2 is SNEGSKA (reference sequence). The CDR3 contains 13 residues. The V end lost 3 bases, the J end lost 0 bases, and 8 bases lay between the germline ends. This TCR was recovered from a man aged 40-49 years with acute or convalescent COVID-19. This rearrangement joins TRBV20-1 to TRBJ1-2; D uncertain. The source material was peripheral blood. This chain's CDR3 is CSASYPANYGYTF. CDR3 nucleotide sequence: TGCAGTGCTAGTTATCCTGCTAACTATGGCTACACCTTC.